Described below is a single T cell receptor beta chain sequence and its context. Repertoires were generated with immunoSEQ multiplex PCR, while TCRdb's copy carries only in-frame clones and drops some. The sample contains around 80,000 clones, 80% to 95% of which appear only once. Indicated time point: peripheral blood 6 weeks after treatment start. Locally advanced or metastatic urothelial carcinoma was diagnosed in the patients. The CDR3 runs 19 residues. Per the germline V gene, CDR1 is SEHNR and CDR2 is FQNEAQ (reference sequence). With V trimmed by 2 bases and J by 1 base, 8 bases remained unmatched. The data belong to a study of PD-L1 blockade in urothelial cancer. The wider study: About 85% of the roughly 29 patients were men whose urothelial cancer was bladder-origin. Anywhere from 0 to 3 prior chemotherapy regimens had been received by patients. It was at 3 weeks (second dose) and 6 weeks after treatment start that blood was analyzed.

This clonotype originated in a woman aged 80 or older with urothelial cancer. The genes are TRBV7-9 and TRBJ2-2, with 12 bases fitting TRBD2. The source material was PBMCs, sampled around atezolizumab (anti-PD-L1) treatment. CDR3 region: CASSLRGVLAGGNTGELFF. The CDR3, as DNA: TGTGCCAGCAGCTTACGTGGAGTACTAGCGGGAGGGAACACCGGGGAGCTGTTTTTT.